Below, 26 T cell receptor beta chains from the same sample are listed, as sequenced in a study of shared clonotypes between healthy human individuals. Some clones are missing from TCRdb's copy, which holds only in-frame ones; the method was immunoSEQ multiplex PCR. This table has about 710,000 clones, 60% to 75% appearing once. Sequencing was carried out using memory CD4+ T cells sorted from blood. Described subset: CD45RA-negative fraction. These receptors all come from a woman aged 25 to 45 in good health.

The chain combines TRBV2 with TRBJ2-7; the D is unclear. V was trimmed by 6 bases and J by 7 bases, leaving 19 bases between them. Germline V gene lookup returns CDR1 SNHLY and CDR2 FYNNEI. The CDR3 loop spans 14 amino acids. Here the CDR3 DNA reads TGTGCCAGCAGAGACGTCTTATTTGGTGGGGAGCAGTACTTC. It is translated as CASRDVLFGGEQYF.

Only a few counts were recorded for this clone. The chain joins TRBV19 to TRBJ1-1, with D tentatively TRBD1 (5 bases). V was cut by 5 bases and J by 6 bases, with 16 bases left in between. The germline V gene has CDR1 LNHDA and CDR2 SQIVND (reference sequence). The CDR3 covers 14 residues. In DNA, the CDR3 is TGTGCCAGTAGTCCACGAAGGCAGGGCCCTGAAGCTTTCTTT. It codes for CASSPRRQGPEAFF.

This clone was observed a handful of times. The DNA of the CDR3 is TGTGCCAGCACCGAAACGGGAGGAGGAAACACCATATATTTT. Its protein product is CASTETGGGNTIYF. The gene calls are TRBV2 and TRBJ1-3, with unresolved D. Germline V gene data show CDR1 as SNHLY and CDR2 as FYNNEI. The CDR3 consists of 14 residues. V was shortened by 7 bases and J by 4 bases, with 14 bases between the two germline ends.

The CDR3 here is CASSREGKYNEQFF. As DNA, the CDR3 is TGTGCCAGTAGTCGGGAGGGGAAATACAATGAGCAGTTCTTC. The rearrangement joins TRBV6-5 to TRBJ2-1; the match to TRBD2 covers 8 bases. Germline CDR1 is MNHEY and CDR2 is SVGAGI. Unmatched junction bases numbered 8, after V lost 9 bases and J lost 4 bases. The CDR3 consists of 14 residues.

Turning to this clone: The same CDR3 also results from other DNA sequences found in this sample. The V gene is TRBV5-1, the J gene TRBJ2-2; 7 bases line up with TRBD1. There are 15 residues in the CDR3. Germline V gene lookup returns CDR1 SGHRS and CDR2 YFSETQ. V lost 4 bases to trimming and J lost 6 bases; unmatched junction nucleotides: 9. This CDR3 reads CASSPGDRDAGELFF. CDR3 bases: TGCGCCAGCAGCCCCGGTGACAGGGATGCCGGGGAGCTGTTTTTT.

This clone was seen many times. The chain has TRBV7-8 and TRBJ2-5; 13 nucleotides line up with TRBD2. The V and J ends lost 5 bases and 3 bases, in that order; junction bases with no gene match: 15. CDR1 and CDR2 (germline): SGHVS, FQNEAQ. CDR3 length: 19 residues. In DNA form, the CDR3 reads TGTGCCAGCAGCCTGGCGATTGGACTAGCGGGAGTTGGGGAAGAGACCCAGTACTTC. Translated: CASSLAIGLAGVGEETQYF.

V usage is TRBV14 and J usage is TRBJ2-7, with 10 bases identical to TRBD2. The CDR3 spans 13 residues. Germline lookup yields CDR1 SGHDN and CDR2 FVKESK. V shed 6 bases and J 2 bases; nucleotides not matched to a gene: 1. The CDR3 bases are TGTGCCAGCAGACTAGCGGGGACCTACGAGCAGTACTTC. The encoded protein is CASRLAGTYEQYF. The variable domain in full, completed from reference TRBV14 and TRBJ2-7, reads EAGVTQFPSHSVIEKGQTVTLRCDPISGHDNLYWYRRVMGKEIKFLLHFVKESKQDESGMPNNRFLAERTGGTYSTLKVQPAELEDSGVYFCASRLAGTYEQYFGPGTRLTVT.

The chain carries TRBV5-1 and TRBJ2-1; D unresolved. V was trimmed by 2 bases and J by 7 bases, leaving 7 bases between them. The germline V gene encodes CDR1 SGHRS and CDR2 YFSETQ. This CDR3 spans 12 amino acids. The CDR3 DNA sequence: TGCGCCAGCAGCTTTCAGGAAAATGAGCAGTTCTTC. Translating gives CASSFQENEQFF.

The chain is built from TRBV6-6 and TRBJ1-1, with a weak D call TRBD1 (5 bases). The CDR3 is made up of 16 amino acids. CDR1 is MNHNY and CDR2 is SVGAGI in the germline V gene (reference sequence). Trimming took off 6 bases at V and 9 bases at J, with 26 bases between the two ends. Here the CDR3 DNA reads TGTGCCAGCAGCACTCTAGGGACCTCTCTCCTCCCCAAAGCTTTCTTT. Translating it yields CASSTLGTSLLPKAFF.

The count of this clone is one. The chain is built from TRBV10-1 and TRBJ2-7, with 8 bases that match TRBD2. The CDR3 spans 14 residues. V shed 3 bases, J shed 6 bases, and the junction held 7 bases outside the gene matches. The germline V gene has CDR1 WNHNN and CDR2 SYGVQD (reference sequence). The CDR3 region has the DNA TGCGCCAGCAGTGAACGAGCGGGAGCGGCCGAGCAGTACTTC. Translation: CASSERAGAAEQYF.

This chain connects TRBV28 to TRBJ1-1, with no clear D. Between the trimmed V and J ends, which lost 8 bases and 5 bases, there was a span of 12 bases. The CDR3 totals 12 residues. From germline, CDR1 is MDHEN and CDR2 SYDVKM. CDR3 protein: CASGRSQTEAFF. The DNA for the CDR3 is TGTGCCAGCGGCAGGTCCCAAACTGAAGCTTTCTTT.

The chain links TRBV7-2 to TRBJ2-3; D remains unclear. Germline CDR1 and CDR2: SGHTA and FQGNSA. The ends were cut back, 1 base at V and 6 bases at J, with 11 bases in the middle. This CDR3 is 14 amino acids long. The CDR3 loop reads CASSLGDPVDTQYF. The DNA for the CDR3 is TGTGCCAGCAGCTTAGGCGACCCTGTGGATACGCAGTATTTT.

This chain uses TRBV28 with TRBJ1-5, with D hard to call. Germline V gene sequence: CDR1 MDHEN, CDR2 SYDVKM. This CDR3 is built from 16 residues. The V end was cut by 1 base, the J end by 0 bases, with 10 bases between. The CDR3 coding sequence is TGTGCCAGCAGTTTATTATCCAGGAATAGCAATCAGCCCCAGCATTTT. Protein: CASSLLSRNSNQPQHF. Based on the CDR3 plus reference TRBV28 and TRBJ1-5, the full variable domain is DVKVTQSSRYLVKRTGEKVFLECVQDMDHENMFWYRQDPGLGLRLIYFSYDVKMKEKGDIPEGYSVSREKKERFSLILESASTNQTSMYLCASSLLSRNSNQPQHFGDGTRLSIL.

The chain employs TRBV9 and TRBJ2-3; 9 bases map to TRBD2. The CDR3 extends over 17 amino acids. The germline V gene has CDR1 SGDLS and CDR2 YYNGEE. The V gene end was trimmed by 3 bases and the J gene end by 2 bases; junction bases not matched to a gene: 10. The CDR3 reads CASSATLSGRPTDTQYF. The CDR3, as DNA: TGTGCCAGCAGCGCCACCCTCAGCGGGAGGCCCACAGATACGCAGTATTTT. The full variable domain, completed using reference TRBV9 and TRBJ2-3, is DSGVTQTPKHLITATGQRVTLRCSPRSGDLSVYWYQQSLDQGLQFLIQYYNGEERAKGNILERFSAQQFPDLHSELNLSSLELGDSALYFCASSATLSGRPTDTQYFGPGTRLTVL.

J is TRBJ1-2 and V is TRBV5-1; D may be TRBD1 (6 bases). The germline V gene has CDR1 SGHRS and CDR2 YFSETQ. This CDR3 has 17 residues. Deletions cut 4 bases from V and 0 bases from J, with 19 bases between. The CDR3 loop is CASSTGNTGLANYGYTF. The CDR3 DNA reads TGCGCCAGCAGCACCGGAAATACAGGGTTGGCTAACTATGGCTACACCTTC.

The chain combines TRBV19 with TRBJ1-5, with TRBD1 matching 7 bases. Germline V gene lookup returns CDR1 LNHDA and CDR2 SQIVND (reference sequence). The CDR3 covers 15 residues. J lost 2 bases, V lost 5 bases, and 6 bases had no gene match. As DNA, the CDR3 is TGTGCCAGTAGTTGGAGGGGGCAAGGCAATCAGCCCCAGCATTTT. Translation gives CASSWRGQGNQPQHF. Full variable domain (missing parts from reference TRBV19 and TRBJ1-5): DGGITQSPKYLFRKEGQNVTLSCEQNLNHDAMYWYRQDPGQGLRLIYYSQIVNDFQKGDIAEGYSVSREKKESFPLTVTSAQKNPTAFYLCASSWRGQGNQPQHFGDGTRLSIL.

The rearrangement uses TRBV28 and TRBJ1-3; D perhaps matches TRBD1 (6 bases). Germline-derived CDR1 and CDR2 are MDHEN and SYDVKM. The CDR3 loop spans 15 amino acids. Trimming removed 6 bases from V and 4 bases from J, with 16 bases in between. CDR3 DNA sequence: TGTGCCAGCAGGACACTCAGGGGCGAGGGAAACACCATATATTTT. Translated, it gives CASRTLRGEGNTIYF.

The genes are TRBV2 and TRBJ2-3; 7 bases are a match to TRBD2. This CDR3 is built from 18 residues. V dropped 6 bases and J dropped 5; count of bases not matched to a gene: 20. CDR1 is SNHLY and CDR2 is FYNNEI in the germline V gene. The CDR3: CASSPRALAVSEVDTQYF. CDR3 in DNA: TGTGCCAGCAGCCCAAGGGCTCTAGCGGTCTCCGAGGTAGATACGCAGTATTTT.

V usage is TRBV11-3 and J usage is TRBJ1-1; D remains unclear. The germline V gene has CDR1 SGHNT and CDR2 YENEEA. This CDR3 is 14 amino acids long. V lost 0 bases and J 2 bases, leaving 7 bases between the germline ends. CDR3 sequence (DNA): TGTGCCAGCAGCTTAGACGGACCCAACACTGAAGCTTTCTTT. As protein: CASSLDGPNTEAFF.

Concerning this clone: At one boundary the junction diverges from the germline segment, which might be a read error. The chain couples TRBV29-1 to TRBJ1-6, with D maybe TRBD1 (5 bases). The CDR3 spans 14 residues. From germline, CDR1 is SQVTM and CDR2 ANQGSEA. CDR3 region: CSVQEGAWGSPLHF. In DNA form, the CDR3 reads TGCAGCGTTCAAGAAGGGGCTTGGGGATCACCCCTCCACTTT.

This chain links TRBV29-1 with TRBJ2-7; possible D gene TRBD2, 6 bases. The germline V and J ends were trimmed by 3 bases and 3 bases, with 12 bases remaining between them. From germline, CDR1 is SQVTM and CDR2 ANQGSEA. The CDR3 has 13 amino acids. Here the CDR3 reads CSVEGLRDYEQYF. DNA of the CDR3: TGCAGCGTTGAGGGACTGAGGGACTACGAGCAGTACTTC.

The gene calls are TRBV11-3 and TRBJ1-1; D call uncertain. Trimming cost V 1 base and J 3 bases, with 6 bases left between them. The CDR3 consists of 13 residues. The germline CDR1 and CDR2 sequences are SGHNT and YENEEA. The CDR3 loop is CASSLGGDTEAFF. DNA for the CDR3: TGTGCCAGCAGCTTAGGCGGGGACACTGAAGCTTTCTTT.

The chain joins TRBV7-2 to TRBJ2-7; 11 positions match TRBD1. V lost 5 bases to trimming and J lost 7 bases; unmatched junction nucleotides: 10. Germline lookup yields CDR1 SGHTA and CDR2 FQGNSA. The CDR3 runs to 15 residues. This chain's CDR3 is CASSPAGQGAGEQYF. In DNA, the CDR3 is TGTGCCAGCAGCCCAGCCGGACAGGGGGCGGGTGAGCAGTACTTC.

This clone was seen a handful of times. The CDR3 here is CASSRTENTEAFF. Written as DNA, the CDR3 is TGTGCCAGCAGCCGGACAGAGAACACTGAAGCTTTCTTT. The J gene is TRBJ1-1, the V gene TRBV6-5; TRBD1 might be the D (6 bases). Trimming removed 6 bases from V and 1 base from J, with 9 bases in between. The CDR3 runs 13 residues. Looked up from germline, CDR1 is MNHEY and CDR2 is SVGAGI.

The rearrangement uses TRBV28 and TRBJ1-5; no definite D call. V lost 6 bases and J 0 bases, leaving 12 bases between the germline ends. Germline values: CDR1 MDHEN, CDR2 SYDVKM. This CDR3 has 15 residues. CDR3 protein: CASSQDPTSNQPQHF. The CDR3 nucleotides read TGTGCCAGCAGCCAGGATCCTACTAGCAATCAGCCCCAGCATTTT.

This clone was detected a few times. This chain links TRBV21-1 with TRBJ2-7. TRBV21-1 is tagged as a pseudogene. CDR3 length: 15 amino acids. DNA of the CDR3: TGTGCCAGCAGCAAAGTCCCCAGGACCCCCTACGAGCAGTACTTC. It codes for CASSKVPRTPYEQYF.